Reported below is one T cell receptor (beta chain). The sample belongs to a study of blood T cell repertoires in COVID-19. This CDR3 comprises 18 residues. CDR1 is SGDLS, CDR2 YYNGEE, per germline. With V trimmed by 0 bases and J by 0 bases, 7 bases remained unmatched. Assay: immunoSEQ multiplex PCR; the TCRdb copy retains only in-frame clones and omits some. This table has 300,000 to 400,000 clones, about nine tenths appearing once. Sequencing was performed on peripheral blood. V usage is TRBV9 and J usage is TRBJ2-3, with TRBD2 identical over 10 bases. The clonotype was recovered from an older woman with COVID-19, enrolled during active disease. The DNA for the CDR3 is TGTGCCAGCAGCGTAGGGGGAGCGGGAGGGGCGAGCACAGATACGCAGTATTTT. This encodes CASSVGGAGGASTDTQYF.